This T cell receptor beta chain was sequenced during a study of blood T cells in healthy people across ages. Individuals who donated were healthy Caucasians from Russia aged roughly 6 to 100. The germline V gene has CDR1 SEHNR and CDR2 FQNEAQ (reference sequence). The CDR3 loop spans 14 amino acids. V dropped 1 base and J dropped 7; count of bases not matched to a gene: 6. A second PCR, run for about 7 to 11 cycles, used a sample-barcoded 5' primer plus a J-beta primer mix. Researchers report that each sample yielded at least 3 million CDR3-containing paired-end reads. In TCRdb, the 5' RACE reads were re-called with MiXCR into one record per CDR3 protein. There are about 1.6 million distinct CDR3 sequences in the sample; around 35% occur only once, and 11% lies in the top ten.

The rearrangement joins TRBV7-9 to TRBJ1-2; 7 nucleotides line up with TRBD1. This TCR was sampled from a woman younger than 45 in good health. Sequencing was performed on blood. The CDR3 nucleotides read TGTGCCAGCAGCTTAGTGCAGGGGGGAGCTGGCTACACCTTC. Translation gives CASSLVQGGAGYTF. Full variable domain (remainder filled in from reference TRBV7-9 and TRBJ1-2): DTGVSQNPRHKITKRGQNVTFRCDPISEHNRLYWYRQTLGQGPEFLTYFQNEAQLEKSRLLSDRFSAERPKGSFSTLEIQRTEQGDSAMYLCASSLVQGGAGYTFGSGTRLTVV.